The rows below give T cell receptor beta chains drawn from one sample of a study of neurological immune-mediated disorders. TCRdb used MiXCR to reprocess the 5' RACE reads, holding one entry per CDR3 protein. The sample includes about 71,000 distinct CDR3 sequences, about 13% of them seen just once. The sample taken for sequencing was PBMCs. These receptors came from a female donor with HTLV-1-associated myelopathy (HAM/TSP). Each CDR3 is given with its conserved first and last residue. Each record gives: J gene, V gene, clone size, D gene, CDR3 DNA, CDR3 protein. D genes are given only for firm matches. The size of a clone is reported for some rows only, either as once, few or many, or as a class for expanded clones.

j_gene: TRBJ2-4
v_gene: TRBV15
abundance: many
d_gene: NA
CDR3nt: TGTGTCACCACCAACTCACCGACAAAAAACATTGGGTACTTC
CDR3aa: CVTTNSPTKNIGYF

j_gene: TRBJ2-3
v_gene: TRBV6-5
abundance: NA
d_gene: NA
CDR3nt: TGTGCCAGCAGTTACTCGGACAGAACAGATACGCAGTATTTT
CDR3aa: CASSYSDRTDTQYF

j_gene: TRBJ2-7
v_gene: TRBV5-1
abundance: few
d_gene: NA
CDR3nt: TGCGCCAGCAGTAATTCAGGGAGTGGGAGAACTGTGGGGACCTACGAGCAGTACTTC
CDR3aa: CASSNSGSGRTVGTYEQYF

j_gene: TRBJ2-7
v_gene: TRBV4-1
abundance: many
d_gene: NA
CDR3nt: TGCGCCAGCAGCCAAGATCCGGACGGGACCTACGAGCAGTACTTC
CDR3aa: CASSQDPDGTYEQYF

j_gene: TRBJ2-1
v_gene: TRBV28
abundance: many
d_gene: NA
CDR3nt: TGTGCCAGCAGCCTTGGGGTAGCGGCTTTGGTTCATGAGCAGTTCTTC
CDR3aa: CASSLGVAALVHEQFF

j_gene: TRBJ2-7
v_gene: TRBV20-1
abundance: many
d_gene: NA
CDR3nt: TGCAGTGCCACCAAAAAGGCCGAGCAGTACTTC
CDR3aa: CSATKKAEQYF

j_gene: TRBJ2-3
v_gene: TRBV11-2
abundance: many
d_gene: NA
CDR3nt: TGTGCCAGCAGCTTAGATAAGGCAGATACGCAGTATTTT
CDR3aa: CASSLDKADTQYF

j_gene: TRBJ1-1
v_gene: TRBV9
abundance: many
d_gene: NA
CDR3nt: TGTGCCAGCAGCGTCCGGGGGGGGAACACTGAAGCTTTCTTT
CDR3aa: CASSVRGGNTEAFF

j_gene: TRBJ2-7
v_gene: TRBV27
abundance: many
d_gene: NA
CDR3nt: TGTGCCAGCAGGAAAAGAAACACCTACGAGCAGTACTTC
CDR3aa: CASRKRNTYEQYF

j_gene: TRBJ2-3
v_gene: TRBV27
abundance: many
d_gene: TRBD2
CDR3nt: TGTGCCAGCAGTTGGGCCGGGACTAGCGAAGATACGCAGTATTTT
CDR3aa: CASSWAGTSEDTQYF

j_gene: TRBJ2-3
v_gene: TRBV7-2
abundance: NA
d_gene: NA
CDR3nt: TGTGCCAGCAGTCCTGCGCCAAGCACAGATACGCAGTATTTT
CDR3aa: CASSPAPSTDTQYF

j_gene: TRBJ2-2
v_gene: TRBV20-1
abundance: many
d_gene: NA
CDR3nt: TGCAGTGCCCAACACCCGGGCAGGGACACCGGGGAGCTGTTTTTT
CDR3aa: CSAQHPGRDTGELFF

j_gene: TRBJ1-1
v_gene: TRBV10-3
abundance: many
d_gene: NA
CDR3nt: TGTGCCATCAGTGACAGCTTGAACACTGAAGCTTTCTTT
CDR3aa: CAISDSLNTEAFF

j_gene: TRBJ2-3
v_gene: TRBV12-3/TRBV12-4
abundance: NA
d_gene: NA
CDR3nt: TGTGCCAGCAGGGACCATGGGGGGAACACAGATACGCAGTATTTT
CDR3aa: CASRDHGGNTDTQYF

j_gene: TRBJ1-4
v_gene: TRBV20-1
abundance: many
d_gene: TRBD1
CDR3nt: TGCAGTGCCCCCCGGGACAGGGGCCTTCGGGAAAAACTGTTTTTT
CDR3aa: CSAPRDRGLREKLFF

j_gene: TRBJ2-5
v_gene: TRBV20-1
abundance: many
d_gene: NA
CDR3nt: TGCAGTGCCCCGGGGAGAAGCCAAGAGACCCAGTACTTC
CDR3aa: CSAPGRSQETQYF

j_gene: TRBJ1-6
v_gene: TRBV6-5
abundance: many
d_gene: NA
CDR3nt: TGTGCCAGCAGTTACTCGAGTCCGGCATCACCCCTCCACTTT
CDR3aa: CASSYSSPASPLHF

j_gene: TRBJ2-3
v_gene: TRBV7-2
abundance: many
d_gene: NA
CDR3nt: TGTGCCAGCAGCCCTCGGCCTCGGGGGCATACGCAGTATTTT
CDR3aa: CASSPRPRGHTQYF

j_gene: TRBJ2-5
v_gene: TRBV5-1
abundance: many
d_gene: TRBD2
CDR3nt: TGCGCCAGCAGCTTGCGGGCGGGGGGCTCGGAAGAGACCCAGTACTTC
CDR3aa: CASSLRAGGSEETQYF

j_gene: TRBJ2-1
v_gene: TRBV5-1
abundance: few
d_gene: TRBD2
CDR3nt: TGCGCCAGCAGCTTGGCCAGAGGGTGGACTAGCGGGGAGCTCTACAATGAGCAGTTCTTC
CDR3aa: CASSLARGWTSGELYNEQFF

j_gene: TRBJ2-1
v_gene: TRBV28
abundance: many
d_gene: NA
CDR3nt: TGTGCCAGCAGTCCAGAAACCGGGCACCGCTCCGGCTACAATGAGCAGTTCTTC
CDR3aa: CASSPETGHRSGYNEQFF

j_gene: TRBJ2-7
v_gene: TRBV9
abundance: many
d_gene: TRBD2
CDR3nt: TGTGCCAGCAGCGTGAGTGGGGGGGGCTCCTACGAGCAGTACTTC
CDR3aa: CASSVSGGGSYEQYF

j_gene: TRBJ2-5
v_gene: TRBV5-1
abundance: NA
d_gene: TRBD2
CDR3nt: TGCGCCAGCAGCTTGCCTACTAGCGGTGGGATAGAAAAGACCCAGTACTTC
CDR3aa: CASSLPTSGGIEKTQYF

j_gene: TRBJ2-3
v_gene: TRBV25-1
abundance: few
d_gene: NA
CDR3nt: TGTGCCAGCAGTGAATGGGGCTCGGGCACAGATACGCAGTATTTT
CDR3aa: CASSEWGSGTDTQYF

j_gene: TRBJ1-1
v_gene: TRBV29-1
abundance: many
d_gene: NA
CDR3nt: TGCAGCGTTGAGGCGGGGCTGATGAACACTGAAGCTTTCTTT
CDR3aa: CSVEAGLMNTEAFF

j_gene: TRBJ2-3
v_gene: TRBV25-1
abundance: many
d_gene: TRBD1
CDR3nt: TGTGCCAGCAGTGGTCGACAGGGGGGGAGCACAGATACGCAGTATTTT
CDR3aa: CASSGRQGGSTDTQYF

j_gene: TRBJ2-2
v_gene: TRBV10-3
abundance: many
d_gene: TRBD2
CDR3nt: TGTGCCATCAGTGGGACTAGCCTCGCGAACACCGGGGAGCTGTTTTTT
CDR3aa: CAISGTSLANTGELFF

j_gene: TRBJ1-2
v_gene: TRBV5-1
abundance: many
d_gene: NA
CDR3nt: TGCGCCAGCAGCTTGCAGGGAAACGACGGCTACACCTTC
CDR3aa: CASSLQGNDGYTF

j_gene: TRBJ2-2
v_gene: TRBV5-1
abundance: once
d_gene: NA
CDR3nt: TGCGCCAGCAGCTTGGAGGTCGGTAACACCGGGGAGCTGTTTTTT
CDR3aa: CASSLEVGNTGELFF